The sequence of this T cell receptor beta chain was determined in a study of blood T cell repertoires in COVID-19 (TCRdb year 2020). Concerning the study at large: Collaborator samples came from the United States, Italy and Spain and covered acute and convalescent phases of COVID-19. The prospective study material was composed of cDNA or gDNA derived from T cells, B-cell-depleted T cells, or PBMCs. Subjects who had been exposed to COVID-19, were actively infected with it, or had recovered from it provided the deeply sampled blood TCRbeta repertoires that made up the dataset. A freely available public database, intended as a resource for researchers studying the immune response to SARS-CoV-2, is where the repertoires were released. Samples came from the ongoing ImmuneRACE study (first 160 participants) plus 1,254 subjects from 6 global collaborators. Sample metadata almost always included a de-identified subject ID, COVID-19 status, age in years and sex. Where available, HLA class I and class II types were taken from metadata supplied by the sample provider and were not determined by assay-based typing.

From the germline V gene, CDR1 is SGHNT and CDR2 is YENEEA. The CDR3 measures 15 amino acids from cysteine to phenylalanine. Only the CDR3 DNA is retained, 45 bases long and in frame from the first base. V lost 3 bases and J lost 0 bases; the stretch between them is 11 bases long. The collaborating institutions used their own protocols to collect whole blood in K2EDTA tubes. For TCRbeta analysis, collaborators shipped samples as frozen whole blood, isolated PBMCs, or DNA extracted from either of those sample types. As concerns this clone: The clone's antigen remains unknown. No much larger clonotype is one base removed from it; base qualities were not supplied.

Paper-wide results and their limitations: Clinical and demographic metadata were provided uncurated, with the amount varying by source and participant.

The immunoSEQ Assay, a bias-controlled multiplex PCR, was used to amplify TCRbeta CDR3 regions from genomic DNA. Turning to the authors' computational methods: The number of nucleated cells in each sample was estimated from the amplification of reference gene primers within the assay. Sequence reads were collapsed and filtered to measure the absolute abundance of every unique TCRbeta CDR3 rearrangement. For each sample, productive Simpson clonality was calculated as the square root of Simpson's diversity index across productive rearrangements. Not all clones reach the TCRdb copy of this immuneACCESS table, which keeps in-frame sequences only. Checked studies attribute under half of the gap to unresolved V genes and leave the rest unexplained. The V and J calls and the clone size are those of that table, but D and trimming were determined from the DNA. The sample table holds roughly 180,000 clones, of which more than 85% were seen once. The top ten clones comprise roughly 2.9% of the sample.

Recombination linked TRBV11-3 to TRBJ1-2; a tentative D call is TRBD1 (6 bases match). This TCR was sampled from a woman aged 30 to 39 with active or convalescent COVID-19. Sequencing input: peripheral blood. The CDR3 sequence is CASSFGTSPNYGYTF. In nucleotide form, the sequence is TGTGCCAGCAGCTTTGGGACAAGTCCTAACTATGGCTACACCTTC.